This T cell receptor (beta chain) was recovered during a study of neurological immune-mediated disorders. The unsorted libraries originated from 2 million PBMCs kept at -80 C. Each TCR transcript was tagged with a 10-nucleotide random UMI during 5'RACE. TCRdb processed the 5' RACE reads anew with MiXCR; each CDR3 protein has one entry. The sample carries some 25,000 distinct CDR3 sequences, 6.5% to 8.5% recorded once. This CDR3 comprises 13 residues. The V gene's germline CDR1 is SGHTA and CDR2 FQGNSA. The V and J ends lost 1 base and 4 bases respectively, with 8 bases between them. This clonotype was recorded at least ten times.

Sequencing input: PBMCs. The rearrangement joins TRBV7-2 to TRBJ2-7, with D unclear. The sequence was obtained from a woman between 40 and 55 years old in good health. The CDR3 DNA is TGTGCCAGCAGCTTAGTCCGCGGATACGAGCAGTACTTC. Amino acid sequence: CASSLVRGYEQYF.